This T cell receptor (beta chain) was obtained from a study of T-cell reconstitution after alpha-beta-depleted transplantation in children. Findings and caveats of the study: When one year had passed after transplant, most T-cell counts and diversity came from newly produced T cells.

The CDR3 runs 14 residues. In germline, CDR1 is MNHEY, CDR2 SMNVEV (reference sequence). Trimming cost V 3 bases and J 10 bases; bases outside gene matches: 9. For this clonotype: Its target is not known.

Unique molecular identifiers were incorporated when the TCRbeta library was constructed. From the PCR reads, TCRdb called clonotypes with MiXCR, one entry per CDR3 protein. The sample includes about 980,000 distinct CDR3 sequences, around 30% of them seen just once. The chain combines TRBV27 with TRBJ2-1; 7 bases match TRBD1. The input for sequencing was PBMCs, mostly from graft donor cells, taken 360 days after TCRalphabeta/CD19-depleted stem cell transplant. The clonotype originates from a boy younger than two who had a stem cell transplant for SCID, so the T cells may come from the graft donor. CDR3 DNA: TGTGCCAGCAGTTTTCTCAGGGGGTACAGGGAGCAGTTCTTC. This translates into CASSFLRGYREQFF.